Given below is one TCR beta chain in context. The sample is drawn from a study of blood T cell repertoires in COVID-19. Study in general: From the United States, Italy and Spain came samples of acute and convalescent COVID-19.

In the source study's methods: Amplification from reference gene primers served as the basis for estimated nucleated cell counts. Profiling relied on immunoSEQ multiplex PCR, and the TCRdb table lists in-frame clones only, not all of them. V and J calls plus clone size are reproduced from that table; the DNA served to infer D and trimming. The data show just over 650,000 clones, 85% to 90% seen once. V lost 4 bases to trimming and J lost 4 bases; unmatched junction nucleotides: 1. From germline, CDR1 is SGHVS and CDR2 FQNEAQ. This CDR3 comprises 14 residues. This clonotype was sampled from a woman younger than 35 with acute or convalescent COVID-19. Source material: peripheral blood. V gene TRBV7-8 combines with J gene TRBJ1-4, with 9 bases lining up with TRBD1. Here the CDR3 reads CASSSDRGNEKLFF. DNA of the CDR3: TGTGCCAGCAGCTCGGACAGGGGTAATGAAAAACTGTTTTTT.